One TCR beta chain is described in this entry. What it binds is not known. Clones were read by immunoSEQ multiplex PCR, and TCRdb kept only the in-frame ones, dropping some. The sample has over 100,000 clones; approximately 91% are singletons. The CDR3 totals 16 residues. V was trimmed by 1 base and J by 0 bases, leaving 13 bases between them. This record belongs to a study of T cell responses to AZD1222 COVID-19 vaccine. Overall study results and limits: Donors skewed white British and female; clonal diversity was possibly underestimated.

The sequencing here drew on peripheral blood, taken 28 days after the second AZD1222 dose. V is TRBV23-1 and J is TRBJ2-7; D call uncertain. TRBV23-1 is assigned to the ORF class and has an uncertain function. This receptor was taken from an adult who received the AZD1222 COVID-19 vaccine. The CDR3 DNA is TGCGCCAGCAGTCAATATTACGGGTGCGGCTCCTACGAGCAGTACTTC. Protein product: CASSQYYGCGSYEQYF.